The source of this T cell receptor beta chain is a study of identical twins. The CDR3 has 15 residues. Germline V CDR1 and CDR2: DFQATT, SNEGSKA (reference sequence). V lost 1 base and J 2 bases, leaving 14 bases between the germline ends. General study results and limits: With beta out-of-frame sequences, excess sharing by twins was weaker. Cord blood beta clonotypes present at high abundance carried fewer insertions; no such pattern appeared in memory repertoires.

TCRdb called the 5' RACE reads again in MiXCR, with one record for every CDR3 protein. The repertoire holds under 800,000 distinct CDR3 sequences, with 21% as singletons. There are many counts of this clonotype. Its specificity is unknown. Separately, the same data were catalogued under a study of T cells expressing NK-cell markers. As that report states: Dominance of the CD3+CD56-NKG2C+ fraction by these clonotypes also held in several donors.

The receptor was derived from a woman aged 18 to 35 in good health. The material sequenced was PBMCs. The V call is TRBV20-1, the J call TRBJ2-5, with D possibly being TRBD1 (6 bases). Here the CDR3 DNA reads TGCAGTGCTAGAGGGGAACAGGGAAGACAAGAGACCCAGTACTTC. Its translation is CSARGEQGRQETQYF.